This TCR beta chain was recovered during a study of shared clonotypes between healthy human individuals. General study findings and limits: Although depth was large, rarefaction showed that sequencing of the sorted subsets was incomplete. Exclusively blood specimens were collected; tissue repertoires likely differ.

Naive CD45RA+ and memory CD45RA-negative subsets were split from CD4+ cells. The V gene's germline CDR1 is MDHEN and CDR2 SYDVKM. Between the trimmed V and J ends, which lost 10 bases and 6 bases, there was a span of 22 bases. The CDR3 extends over 15 amino acids. The authors distributed each subset's genomic DNA evenly over several immunoSEQ plates. The repertoire was sequenced with immunoSEQ multiplex PCR; TCRdb's copy has only in-frame clones and lacks some. The sample lists approximately 1,000,000 clones, around 82% seen once, with 0.52% in the top ten. Comment on this clone: As yet, its antigen is unknown.

The sequencing input was memory CD4+ T cells from PBMCs. Stated subset: CD45RA-negative fraction. J is TRBJ1-5 and V is TRBV28; maybe TRBD1 (6 bases). The clonotype was recovered from a man between 18 and 29 years old in good health. Some clones in this sample may be carry-over from other donors' samples. The CDR3 spells CAISEGGRWGQPQHF. CDR3 in DNA: TGTGCCATCTCCGAGGGGGGTCGGTGGGGTCAGCCCCAGCATTTT.